This T cell receptor (beta chain) was profiled in a study of cytotoxic CD8 clonotypes in ibrutinib-treated CLL. This CDR3 spans 15 amino acids. J was trimmed by 5 bases and V by 1 base; bases with no gene match: 7. Germline values: CDR1 MNHEY, CDR2 SVGAGI. Measured with immunoSEQ multiplex PCR; TCRdb has only the in-frame clones, and not every one. In the table there are about 140,000 clones, approximately 75% of which are singletons. Remarks on this clone: Its target is unknown.

Regarding the study as a whole: At progression, clonality fell back toward baseline after rising at ibrutinib response. Public clonotypes proved infrequent, and on treatment they shrank or remained steady. Patients showed higher baseline clonality than age-matched healthy donors, and it tracked circulating CD8+ T-cell counts.

The sample consisted of PBMCs, taken after 12 months of ibrutinib treatment. The clonotype originates from a human donor with chronic lymphocytic leukemia. This chain joins TRBV6-5 and TRBJ1-2, with TRBD1 matching 7 bases. CDR3 DNA: TGTGCCAGCAGTTACTGGTCAGGGGGGGGATATGGCTACACCTTC. Translation gives CASSYWSGGGYGYTF.